This TCR beta chain comes out of a study of regulatory T cells in long-lasting Graves disease. Study-wide results and caveats: Preferential use of TRBV28, TRBJ1-2 and TRBJ2-5 was seen in persistent disease.

Described time point: newly diagnosed GD, antithyroid drugs for less than 3 months. After RNA was extracted from PBMCs, the TCR library was made from it. Patients of an endocrinology department in Xi'an, China, were included. A note on this clonotype: The antigen is undetermined.

Germline V gives CDR1 LNHNV, CDR2 YYDKDF (reference sequence). CDR3 length: 15 amino acids. Trimming pared 0 bases from V and 5 bases from J, leaving 12 bases between. Sequencing libraries for TCR beta were prepared with iRepertoire HTBI primers and Arm-PCR of CDR3 regions. Per the original methods: Samples collectively showed more than 55 TRBV and approximately 15 TRBJ segments. TCRdb redid the calling of the multiplex PCR reads with MiXCR, one entry per CDR3 protein. None of the V and J calls come from the authors' own analysis; TCRdb made them. The table lists hundreds of thousands of distinct CDR3 sequences, 18% of them singletons, with around 36% in the top ten.

The chain has TRBV15 and TRBJ2-3, with no clear D. The sample in question was peripheral blood mononuclear cells (PBMCs), obtained at new diagnosis, from a patient treated with antithyroid drugs. The origin of this receptor is a female donor with Graves disease. CDR3 amino acids: CATSRDTLTVDTQYF. CDR3 DNA: TGTGCCACCAGCAGAGATACCCTTACGGTAGATACGCAGTATTTT.